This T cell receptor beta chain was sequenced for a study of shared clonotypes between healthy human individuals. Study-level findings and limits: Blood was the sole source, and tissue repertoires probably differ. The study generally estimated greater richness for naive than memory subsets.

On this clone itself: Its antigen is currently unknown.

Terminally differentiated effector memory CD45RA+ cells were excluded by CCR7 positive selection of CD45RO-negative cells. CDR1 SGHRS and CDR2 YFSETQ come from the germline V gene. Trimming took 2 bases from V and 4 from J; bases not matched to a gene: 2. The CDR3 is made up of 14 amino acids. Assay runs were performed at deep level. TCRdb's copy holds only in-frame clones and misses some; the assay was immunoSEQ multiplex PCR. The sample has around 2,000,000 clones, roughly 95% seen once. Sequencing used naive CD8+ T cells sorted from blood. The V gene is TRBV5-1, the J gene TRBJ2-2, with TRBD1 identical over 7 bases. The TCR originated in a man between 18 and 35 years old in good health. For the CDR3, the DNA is TGCGCCAGCAGCTTACAGGGGCCCACCGGGGAGCTGTTTTTT. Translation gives CASSLQGPTGELFF.